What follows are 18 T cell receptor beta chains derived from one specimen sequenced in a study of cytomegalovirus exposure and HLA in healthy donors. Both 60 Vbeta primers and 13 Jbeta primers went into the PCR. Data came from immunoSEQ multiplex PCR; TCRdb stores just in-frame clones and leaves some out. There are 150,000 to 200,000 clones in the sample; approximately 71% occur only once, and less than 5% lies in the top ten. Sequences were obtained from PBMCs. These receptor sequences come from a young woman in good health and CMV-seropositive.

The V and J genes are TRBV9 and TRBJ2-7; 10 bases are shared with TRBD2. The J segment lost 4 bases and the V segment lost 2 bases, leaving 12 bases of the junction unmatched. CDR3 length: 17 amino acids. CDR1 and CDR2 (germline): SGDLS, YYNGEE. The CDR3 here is CASSVTPSGRALYEQYF. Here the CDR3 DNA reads TGTGCCAGCAGCGTTACACCAAGCGGGAGGGCCCTTTACGAGCAGTACTTC.

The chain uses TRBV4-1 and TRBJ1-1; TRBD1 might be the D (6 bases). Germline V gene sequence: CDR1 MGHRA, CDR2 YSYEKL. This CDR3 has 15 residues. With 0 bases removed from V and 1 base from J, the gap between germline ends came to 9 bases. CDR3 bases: TGCGCCAGCAGCCAAGAACAGGGTTCGAACACTGAAGCTTTCTTT. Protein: CASSQEQGSNTEAFF.

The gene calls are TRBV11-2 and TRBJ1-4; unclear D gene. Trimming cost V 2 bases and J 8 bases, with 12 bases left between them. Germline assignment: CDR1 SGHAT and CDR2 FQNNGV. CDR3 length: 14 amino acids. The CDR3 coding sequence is TGTGCCAGCAGCTTAACGTCCGGCGGGGAAAAACTGTTTTTT. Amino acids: CASSLTSGGEKLFF.

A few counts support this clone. DNA for the CDR3: TGTGCCAGCACCGCCCTCAGGACAGGAAGGAACACTGAAGCTTTCTTT. Protein product: CASTALRTGRNTEAFF. The chain has TRBV27 and TRBJ1-1; 7 bases fit TRBD1. The CDR3 is 16 amino acids. Germline V lookup: CDR1 MNHEY, CDR2 SMNVEV (reference sequence). J was trimmed by 1 base and V by 7 bases; bases with no gene match: 12.

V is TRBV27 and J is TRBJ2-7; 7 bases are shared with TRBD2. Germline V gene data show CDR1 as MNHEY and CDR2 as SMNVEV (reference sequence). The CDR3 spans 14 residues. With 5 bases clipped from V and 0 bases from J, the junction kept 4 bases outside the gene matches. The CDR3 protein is CASSLAANSYEQYF. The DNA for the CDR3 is TGTGCCAGCAGTCTAGCGGCAAACTCCTACGAGCAGTACTTC.

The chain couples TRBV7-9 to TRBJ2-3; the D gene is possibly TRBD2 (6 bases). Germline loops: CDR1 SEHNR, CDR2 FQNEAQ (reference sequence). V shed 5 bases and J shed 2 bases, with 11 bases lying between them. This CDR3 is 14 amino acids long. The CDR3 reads CASSATGATDTQYF. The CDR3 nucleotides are TGTGCCAGCAGCGCGACGGGAGCCACAGATACGCAGTATTTT.

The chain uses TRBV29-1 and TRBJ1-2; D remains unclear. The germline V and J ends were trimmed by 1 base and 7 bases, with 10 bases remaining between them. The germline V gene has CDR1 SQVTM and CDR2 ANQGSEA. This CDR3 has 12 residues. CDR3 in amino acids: CSVEVAVSGYTF. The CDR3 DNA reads TGCAGCGTTGAAGTGGCAGTCTCTGGCTACACCTTC.

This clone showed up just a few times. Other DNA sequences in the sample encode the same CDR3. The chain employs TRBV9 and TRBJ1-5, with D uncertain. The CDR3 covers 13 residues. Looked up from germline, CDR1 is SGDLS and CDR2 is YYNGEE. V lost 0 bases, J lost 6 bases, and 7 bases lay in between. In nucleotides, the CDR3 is TGTGCCAGCAGCGTAGGCGGGAGTCAGCCCCAGCATTTT. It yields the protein CASSVGGSQPQHF.

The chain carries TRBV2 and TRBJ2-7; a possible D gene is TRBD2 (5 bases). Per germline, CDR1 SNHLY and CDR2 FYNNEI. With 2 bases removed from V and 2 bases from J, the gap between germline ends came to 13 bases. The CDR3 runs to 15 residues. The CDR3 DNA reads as TGTGCCAGCAGTGAAAGCCCCGGGATGACCTACGAGCAGTACTTC. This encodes CASSESPGMTYEQYF.

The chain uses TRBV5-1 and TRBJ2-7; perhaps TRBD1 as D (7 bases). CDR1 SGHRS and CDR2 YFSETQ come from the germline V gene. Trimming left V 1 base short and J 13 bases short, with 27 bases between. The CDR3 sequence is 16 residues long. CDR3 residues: CASSLNPTGRINLQYF. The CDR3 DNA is TGCGCCAGCAGCTTGAACCCGACAGGGAGGATTAATTTGCAATACTTC.

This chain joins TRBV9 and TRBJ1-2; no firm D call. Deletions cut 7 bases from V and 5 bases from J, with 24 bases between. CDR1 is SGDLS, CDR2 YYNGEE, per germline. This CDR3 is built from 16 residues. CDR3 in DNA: TGTGCCAGCGTGTCCTTAGGGCAGTCGGGAATGTATGGCTACACCTTC. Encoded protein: CASVSLGQSGMYGYTF.

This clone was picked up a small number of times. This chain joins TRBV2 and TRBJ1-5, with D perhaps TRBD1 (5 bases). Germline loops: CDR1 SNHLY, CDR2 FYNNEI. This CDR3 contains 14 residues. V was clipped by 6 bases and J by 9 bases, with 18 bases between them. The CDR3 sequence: CASRMTVTRGPQHF. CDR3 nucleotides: TGTGCCAGCAGGATGACAGTTACCCGTGGGCCCCAGCATTTT.

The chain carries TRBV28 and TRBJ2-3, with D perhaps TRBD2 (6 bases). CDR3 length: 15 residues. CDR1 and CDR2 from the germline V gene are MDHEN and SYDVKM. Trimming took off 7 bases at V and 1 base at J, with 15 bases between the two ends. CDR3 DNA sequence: TGTGCCAGCACCACGTGGGTAGCGGGCACAGATACGCAGTATTTT. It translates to CASTTWVAGTDTQYF.

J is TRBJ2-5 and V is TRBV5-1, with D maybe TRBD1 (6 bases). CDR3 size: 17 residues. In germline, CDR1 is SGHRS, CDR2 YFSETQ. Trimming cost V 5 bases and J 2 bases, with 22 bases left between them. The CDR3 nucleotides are TGCGCCAGCAGTCAATGGTCGACAAGACAGGCGCAAGAGACCCAGTACTTC. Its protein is CASSQWSTRQAQETQYF.

CDR3 in amino acids: CASSLKAGGSSDTQYF. CDR3 DNA: TGTGCCAGCAGTTTGAAAGCGGGAGGAAGCTCAGATACGCAGTATTTT. J is TRBJ2-3 and V is TRBV28; 9 positions match TRBD2. CDR1 and CDR2 (germline): MDHEN, SYDVKM. There are 16 residues in the CDR3. Trimming cost V 3 bases and J 4 bases; bases outside gene matches: 8.

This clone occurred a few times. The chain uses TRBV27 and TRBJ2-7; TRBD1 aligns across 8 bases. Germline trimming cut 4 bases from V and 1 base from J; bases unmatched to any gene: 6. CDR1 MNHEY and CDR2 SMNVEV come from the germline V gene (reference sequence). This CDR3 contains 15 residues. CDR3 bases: TGTGCCAGCAGTTCAGGGGGCGTTGTATCCTACGAGCAGTACTTC. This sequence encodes CASSSGGVVSYEQYF.

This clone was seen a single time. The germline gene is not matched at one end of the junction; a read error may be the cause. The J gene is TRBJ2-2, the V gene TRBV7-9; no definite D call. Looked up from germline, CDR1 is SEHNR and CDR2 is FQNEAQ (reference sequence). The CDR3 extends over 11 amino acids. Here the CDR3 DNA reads TGTCCCAGCAGCTTATACGGGGAGCTGTTTTTT. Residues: CPSSLYGELFF.

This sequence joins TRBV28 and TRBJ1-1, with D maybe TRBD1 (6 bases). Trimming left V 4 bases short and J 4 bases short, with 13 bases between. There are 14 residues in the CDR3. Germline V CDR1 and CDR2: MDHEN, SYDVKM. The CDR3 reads CASSSTGRGTEAFF. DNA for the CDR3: TGTGCCAGCAGTTCAACAGGGAGGGGCACTGAAGCTTTCTTT.